The clone carrying this T cell receptor beta chain was recorded once. The target antigen is unknown. This entry belongs to a study of cytomegalovirus exposure and HLA in healthy donors. Study-wide points: 87-base-pair reads could not separate some V segments, including TRBV6-2 and TRBV6-3. As confirmed in vitro, a few CMV-associated chains were specific for CMV antigens. Information on immune exposure was restricted to one variable (CMV serostatus).

Researchers ran the PCR with 60 Vbeta and 13 Jbeta primers. Measured with immunoSEQ multiplex PCR; TCRdb has only the in-frame clones, and not every one. This table holds about 190,000 clones, about four fifths found once. With 2 bases clipped from V and 4 bases from J, the junction kept 5 bases outside the gene matches. The CDR3 loop spans 15 amino acids. Germline V gene sequence: CDR1 MNHNS, CDR2 SASEGT. Material for sequencing was PBMCs. This receptor was identified in a man between 40 and 49 years old in good health and CMV-seropositive. V gene TRBV6-1 combines with J gene TRBJ1-1, with 9 bases identical to TRBD1. The chain's CDR3 is CASSETGTGLTEAFF. The CDR3 nucleotides are TGTGCCAGCAGTGAAACCGGGACAGGGCTCACTGAAGCTTTCTTT.